This T cell receptor beta chain came from a study of shared T cell receptors in the human thymus. The CDR3 totals 14 residues. Germline-derived CDR1 and CDR2 are MDHEN and SYDVKM. V was cut by 5 bases and J by 5 bases, with 12 bases left in between. Profiled with immunoSEQ multiplex PCR; TCRdb holds only in-frame clones, not every one. The data contain 600,000 or so clones, around 87% of them singletons. The same sample was also used in a study of human thymus T cells. From that second work: Finnish infants who were healthy and having corrective surgery for congenital heart defects made up the donors. Thymus tissue for the work was resected from patients undergoing corrective heart surgery. Across thymic and blood repertoires, the usage of V and J genes appeared to be biased.

Sequencing used thymocytes. The TCR comes from a boy in the first two years of life with a congenital heart defect. V is TRBV28 and J is TRBJ2-2; tentatively, D is TRBD1 (5 bases). The CDR3 region is CASSRLGDTGELFF. The CDR3 region has the DNA TGTGCCAGCAGTCGCCTAGGGGATACCGGGGAGCTGTTTTTT.